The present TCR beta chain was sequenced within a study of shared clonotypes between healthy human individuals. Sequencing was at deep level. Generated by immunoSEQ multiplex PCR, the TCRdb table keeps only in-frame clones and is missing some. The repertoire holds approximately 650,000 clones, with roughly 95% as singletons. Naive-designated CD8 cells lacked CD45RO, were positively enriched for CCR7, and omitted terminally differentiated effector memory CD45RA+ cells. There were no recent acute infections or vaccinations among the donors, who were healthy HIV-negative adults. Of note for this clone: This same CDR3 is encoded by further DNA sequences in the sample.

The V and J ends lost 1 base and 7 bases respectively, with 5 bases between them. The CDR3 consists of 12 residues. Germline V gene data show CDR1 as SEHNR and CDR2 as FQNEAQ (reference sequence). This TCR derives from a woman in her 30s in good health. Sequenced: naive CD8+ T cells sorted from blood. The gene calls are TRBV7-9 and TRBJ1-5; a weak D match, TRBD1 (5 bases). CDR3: CASSLGGQPQHF. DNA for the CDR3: TGTGCCAGCAGCTTAGGGGGGCAGCCCCAGCATTTT.